This TCR beta chain was sequenced for a study of T-cell memory formation after mild COVID-19. Study context: TCR clusters were largely donor specific.

From germline, CDR1 is DFQATT and CDR2 SNEGSKA (reference sequence). V was pared by 0 bases and J by 4 bases, with 3 bases between. CDR3 length: 11 residues. 5'RACE, which relied on constant-segment primers, yielded TCR alpha and TCR beta cDNA libraries carrying sample barcodes and UMIs. Via MiXCR, TCRdb re-called the 5' RACE reads, giving one row per CDR3 protein. The data contain 300,000 to 350,000 distinct CDR3 sequences, 14% of them singletons. Study conclusions and caveats: Most CD4+ clones that shrank were in CM and EM, while CD8+ ones turned up in EMRA.

Points on this clonotype: The antigen remains undetermined.

This clonotype originated in a man younger than 30 who had mild COVID-19 (a few samples of this study predate the infection). Cell type and time point are not known. The sequenced sample was PBMCs or a T cell subset sorted from them (not recorded which). The chain combines TRBV20-1 with TRBJ2-5; D not resolved. The CDR3 DNA reads TGCAGTGCTAGAGATTTAGAGACCCAGTACTTC. Protein: CSARDLETQYF.